These T cell receptor beta chains were read from a single sample in a study of shared clonotypes between healthy human individuals. Clones were read by immunoSEQ multiplex PCR, and TCRdb kept only the in-frame ones, dropping some. The sample lists around 510,000 clones, roughly 95% seen once, with 0.064% in the top ten. The sample consisted of naive CD4+ T cells sorted from blood. The receptor set was obtained from a woman in her 30s in good health. Each CDR3 is given with its conserved first and last residue. Each record gives: J gene, D gene, clone size, V gene, CDR3 DNA, CDR3 protein. The D gene is left open where the match is weak. Rows give clone size only sometimes, using once, few, many, or a class for an expanded clone.

TRBJ2-7,TRBD1,-,TRBV14,TGTGCCAGCAGCCAGAATACTCCTGCGGGACAGGGACAGTACTTC,CASSQNTPAGQGQYF
TRBJ2-1,TRBD2,-,TRBV7-9,TGTGCCAGCAGCCCCGGCGGGACTACCTACAATGAGCAGTTCTTC,CASSPGGTTYNEQFF
TRBJ2-7,-,-,TRBV27,TGTGCCAGCAGTCCCCTGGGGGAAGAGCAGTACTTC,CASSPLGEEQYF
TRBJ1-3,-,-,TRBV6-6,TGTGCCAGCGAGGCCCCGGCTAGCTCTGGAAACACCATATATTTT,CASEAPASSGNTIYF
TRBJ1-1,-,-,TRBV5-6,TGTGCCAGCAGTCCCCTGGGTCTAAGCACTGAAGCTTTCTTT,CASSPLGLSTEAFF
TRBJ2-1,-,-,TRBV28,TGTGCCAGCAGTTTGGGGCTAGCGAGGGGCAATGAGCAGTTCTTC,CASSLGLARGNEQFF
TRBJ2-7,TRBD2,-,TRBV7-8,TGTGCCAGCAGCTTAGGGCTAGCGGAAAGCTACGAGCAGTACTTC,CASSLGLAESYEQYF
TRBJ2-2,-,-,TRBV19,TGTGCCAGTAGTATCTTTCACGGGAGTGTCGGGGAGCTGTTTTTT,CASSIFHGSVGELFF
TRBJ1-5,TRBD1,-,TRBV6-5,TGTGCCAGCAGACCCGACAGGGGCAATCAGCCCCAGCATTTT,CASRPDRGNQPQHF
TRBJ2-2,-,-,TRBV18,TGTGCCAGCTCCCCCCAAGGGGGGACAGCGAACACCGGGGAGCTGTTTTTT,CASSPQGGTANTGELFF
TRBJ1-4,-,-,TRBV6-5,TGTGCCAGCAGTTACCAGCCAGAAGCAACTAATGAAAAACTGTTTTTT,CASSYQPEATNEKLFF
TRBJ1-2,-,-,TRBV27,TGTGCCAGCAGTCTTGACCGGGACTTCTATGGCTACACCTTC,CASSLDRDFYGYTF
TRBJ1-5,-,-,TRBV10-3,TGTGCCATCAGTGAGACACGACACCAAGGGGCGGGCAATCAGCCCCAGCATTTT,CAISETRHQGAGNQPQHF
TRBJ2-5,-,-,TRBV6-5,TGTGCCAGCAGTTACACCACTAGTTTTGGAGAGACCCAGTACTTC,CASSYTTSFGETQYF
TRBJ1-1,-,-,TRBV15,TGTGCCACCAGCAGAGCGGGGCTGATCACTGAAGCTTTCTTT,CATSRAGLITEAFF
TRBJ2-7,-,-,TRBV6-5,TGTGCCAGCAGTAGTGGTAGCGGTTACGAGCAGTACTTC,CASSSGSGYEQYF
TRBJ2-7,TRBD2,-,TRBV28,TGTGCCAGCAGAGTAGCGGGAGATTCCTACGAGCAGTACTTC,CASRVAGDSYEQYF
TRBJ2-7,-,-,TRBV28,TGTGCCAGCACCAATCTTAAGGGGGGCTCCTACGAGCAGTACTTC,CASTNLKGGSYEQYF
TRBJ2-1,-,-,TRBV27,TGTGCCAGCAGTATCCGACTAACCTCCTACAATGAGCAGTTCTTC,CASSIRLTSYNEQFF
TRBJ1-1,-,-,TRBV5-1,TGCGCCAGCAGCAAAAATGGCCACGATATTACTGAAGCTTTCTTT,CASSKNGHDITEAFF
TRBJ1-5,TRBD1,-,TRBV28,TGTGCCAGCAGAGGGACAGGCAATCAGCCCCAGCATTTT,CASRGTGNQPQHF
TRBJ2-7,-,-,TRBV19,TGTGCCAGTAGTATCCAGGGTGAGCAGTACTTC,CASSIQGEQYF
TRBJ2-1,TRBD2,-,TRBV30,TGTGCCCTAAACCCTTATAGAATAGCGGGGGCCTACAATGAGCAGTTCTTC,CALNPYRIAGAYNEQFF
TRBJ2-7,-,-,TRBV30,TGTGCCCGGAGCCGGGACTCTAGCTACGAGCAGTACTTC,CARSRDSSYEQYF
TRBJ2-1,-,few,TRBV19,TGTGCCAGTAGTACGTACTCCTACAATGAGCAGTTCTTC,CASSTYSYNEQFF
TRBJ1-5,-,once,TRBV18,TGTGCCAGCTCACTCTCATCTACCAATCAGCCCCAGCATTTT,CASSLSSTNQPQHF